The T cell receptor beta chain under discussion was sequenced for a study of blood T cell repertoires in COVID-19. Study information: Acute and convalescent COVID-19 specimens originated in the United States, Italy and Spain. Sources were T cells, B-cell-depleted T cells, or PBMCs; the material itself was cDNA or gDNA.

Authors' processing steps: Reference gene primer amplification gave nucleated cell count estimates. Profiling relied on immunoSEQ multiplex PCR, and the TCRdb table lists in-frame clones only, not all of them. V, J and clone size were drawn from that table, and D and trimming were deduced from the DNA. The repertoire holds 40,000 to 55,000 clones, roughly 88% seen once, with about 31% in the top ten. This CDR3 comprises 22 residues. Trimming cost V 1 base and J 0 bases, with 29 bases left between them. Germline V gene data show CDR1 as SGHVS and CDR2 as FQNEAQ. The genes are TRBV7-8 and TRBJ2-3, with D possibly TRBD2 on 6 matching bases. This sequence was found in a woman at least 80 years old with acute or convalescent COVID-19. Sequenced sample: peripheral blood. The CDR3 DNA is TGTGCCAGCAGCTTAGTATCGGGGTCGGGGGTAGCGGACCCGCCTAGCACAGATACGCAGTATTTT. Its protein is CASSLVSGSGVADPPSTDTQYF.